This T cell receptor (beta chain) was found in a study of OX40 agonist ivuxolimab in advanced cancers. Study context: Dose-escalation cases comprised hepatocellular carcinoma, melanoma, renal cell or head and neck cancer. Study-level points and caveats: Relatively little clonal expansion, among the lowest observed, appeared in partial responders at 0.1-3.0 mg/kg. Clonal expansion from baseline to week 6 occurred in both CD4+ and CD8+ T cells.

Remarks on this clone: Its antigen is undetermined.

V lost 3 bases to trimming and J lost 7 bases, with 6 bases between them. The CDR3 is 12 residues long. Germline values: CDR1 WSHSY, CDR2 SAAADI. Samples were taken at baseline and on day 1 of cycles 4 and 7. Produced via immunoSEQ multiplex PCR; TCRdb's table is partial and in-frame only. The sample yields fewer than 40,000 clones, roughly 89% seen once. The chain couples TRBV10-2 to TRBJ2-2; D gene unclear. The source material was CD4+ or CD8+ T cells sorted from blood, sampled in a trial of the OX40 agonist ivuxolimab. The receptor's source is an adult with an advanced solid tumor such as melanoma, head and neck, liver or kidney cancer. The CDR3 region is CASSEGVGELFF. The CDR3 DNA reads TGCGCCAGCAGTGAAGGAGTCGGGGAGCTGTTTTTT.